The entry that follows covers one T cell receptor beta chain sequence. The sample comes from a study of T cell responses to AZD1222 COVID-19 vaccine. The repertoire was sequenced with immunoSEQ multiplex PCR; TCRdb's copy has only in-frame clones and lacks some. This sample has 84,000 or so clones, with roughly 87% found just once. V lost 0 bases and J lost 0, with 10 bases in between. This CDR3 has 16 amino acids. Germline V lookup: CDR1 SGDLS, CDR2 YYNGEE. The source of this sequence is an adult in good health. This sample comprised peripheral blood, obtained on day 0 of AZD1222 vaccination. The gene calls are TRBV9 and TRBJ2-1; D unclear. The CDR3 DNA sequence: TGTGCCAGCAGCGTAGGTACCACACGCTCCTACAATGAGCAGTTCTTC. Amino acids: CASSVGTTRSYNEQFF.